The source of this T cell receptor (beta chain) is a study of shared clonotypes between healthy human individuals (dated by TCRdb to about 2020). A note on the overall study: The cohort included three men and a couple of women between 18 and 49 years of age. For each donor, CD4 naive and CD4 memory were each run on three plates, CD8 naive on two plates, and CD8 memory on one plate. To estimate repertoire size and how much clonotype sharing occurs between individuals, the study deeply sequenced the blood TCR repertoires of five healthy adults. Different laboratories and diverse techniques were used to prepare libraries and sequence TCR repertoires, to increase sequencing depth and limit assay-specific biases. Per donor, leukapheresis produced somewhere between about 0.8 and 9.5 billion PBMCs. Beyond this particular receptor, the publication reports: When several donors were compared, the shared fraction of clonotypes was 5% to 6.5% for naive CD4, around 3.6% for naive CD8, 2% to 2.5% for memory CD4, and 0.4% for memory CD8. Only blood was sampled, and tissue TCR repertoires likely differ from those in blood. Higher generation probabilities were observed for clonotypes shared by all four sorted-subset donors than for non-shared clonotypes. Pairwise subsampling led to the expectation that sequencing depth would affect the degree of clonotype sharing among donors. Incomplete sequencing was indicated by rarefaction of sorted-subset datasets, despite the large sequencing depth. The genetic and exposure-history diversity represented was limited by the small number of donors. Naive subsets generally had larger estimated clonotype richness than memory subsets.

V was cut back by 4 bases and J by 0 bases, leaving a gap of 12 bases between them. Spanning cysteine to phenylalanine, the CDR3 consists of 15 amino acids. Left in the record is the CDR3 DNA by itself, 45 bases read in frame from the first base. Sequences SGHAT (CDR1) and FQNNGV (CDR2) are obtained from the germline V gene. TCR CDR3 regions were amplified from genomic DNA by multiplex PCR using the deep immunoSEQ assay. For each cell subset, the extracted genomic DNA was distributed evenly across all wells of several immunoSEQ 96-well plates, and each plate served as one replicate. Each replicate PCR for sorted subsets received roughly 200 ng genomic DNA, equal to tens of thousands of T cell genomes. Purified libraries were quantified with a Qubit 3.0 fluorometer, sized on a Bioanalyzer 2100, and re-quantified with the KAPA Library Quantification kit. A separate single-read 150-cycle Illumina NextSeq 550 flow cell was used to sequence each immunoSEQ 96-well plate. The paper's data handling went like this. Because only junctional sequences without quality scores were contained in the immunoSEQ output, filtering matching that applied to full-length reads could not be performed. Sequences were annotated with PyIR, a Python wrapper for IgBLAST v1.9, and V/J genes and CDR3 were assigned using IMGT germline references. Reads were removed for weak V/J assignments (E-value above 1e-6), missing CDR3, stop codons, out-of-frame junctions, or ambiguous translated residues. V3J clonotypes were defined as sequences sharing the same inferred V gene, J gene, and CDR3 amino acid sequence. Percentage overlap between repertoires was computed as shared unique clonotypes divided by the size of the smaller repertoire. Richness of each repertoire was evaluated using RTK rarefaction, the Chao1 estimator, and Recon v2.1 estimates of unobserved clonotypes. OLGA was used to compute generation probabilities for all TCRbeta clonotypes that the gDNA method yielded from a handful of donors. Sourced from immuneACCESS, this table was stored by TCRdb with only in-frame sequences that have V and J called. A share of the clones is absent; for the studies checked, an unresolved V gene accounts for under half, and the remainder has no known explanation. That table supplies the V and J calls and clone size; D and trimming were determined from the DNA. The sample table records millions of clones; over 85% of these occur just once. About 0.13% of the sample is taken by the ten largest.

With regard to this clone: Its antigen is currently not known. Base qualities are not recorded, but no much larger clone differs from it by a single base.

The donors were healthy, HIV-negative adults who had no recently reported acute infections or vaccinations. Every donor was a Caucasian adult living in Nashville, Tennessee, USA. CD4+ T cells were enriched by magnetic negative selection, after which naive cells were positively selected on CD45RA and the negative fraction was taken as the memory subset. Blood was collected by leukapheresis, and PBMCs were isolated by Ficoll-Histopaque density gradient centrifugation and then cryopreserved in liquid nitrogen vapor phase. Analytical flow cytometry was used to check the purity and quantity of each magnetically sorted T cell population. Genomic DNA was isolated from every sorted fraction and measured by UV absorbance on a Nanodrop 2000c.

The chain is assembled from TRBV11-2 and TRBJ1-1; the D gene is unclear. The source is a man aged 18 to 29 in good health. Source material: naive CD4+ T cells sorted from blood. The sample's cell subset or site label, in plain terms: CD45RA+ positively selected. The encoded CDR3 is CASSSAGRMNTEAFF. The sequenced DNA: TGTGCCAGCAGCTCCGCCGGTCGGATGAACACTGAAGCTTTCTTT.